The TCR beta chain under discussion was sequenced for a study of cytomegalovirus exposure and HLA in healthy donors. The germline V gene has CDR1 MNHNS and CDR2 SASEGT. The CDR3 loop spans 15 amino acids. Unmatched junction bases numbered 6, after V lost 3 bases and J lost 3 bases. Primers: 60 Vbeta forward and 13 Jbeta reverse. TCRdb's copy holds only in-frame clones and misses some; the assay was immunoSEQ multiplex PCR. The table shows about 180,000 clones, with 75% to 85% occurring only once. Sequenced: PBMCs. The sequence came from a man aged 18-30 years in good health and CMV-seronegative. The rearrangement links TRBV6-1 to TRBJ2-7; 9 nucleotides agree with TRBD2. In DNA, the CDR3 is TGTGCCAGCAGTGATGCCCTAGCGGGGCTCTACGAGCAGTACTTC. Translation: CASSDALAGLYEQYF.